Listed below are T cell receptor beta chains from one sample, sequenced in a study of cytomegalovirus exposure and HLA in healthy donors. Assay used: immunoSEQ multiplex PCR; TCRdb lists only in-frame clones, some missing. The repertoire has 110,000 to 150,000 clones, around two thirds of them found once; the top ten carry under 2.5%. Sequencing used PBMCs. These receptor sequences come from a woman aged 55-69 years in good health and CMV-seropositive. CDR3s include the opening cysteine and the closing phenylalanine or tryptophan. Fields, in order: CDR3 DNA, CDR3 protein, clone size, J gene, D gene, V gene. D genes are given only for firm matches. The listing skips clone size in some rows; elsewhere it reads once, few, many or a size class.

DNA: TGTGCCAGCTCACCACCGCGAGAGACCCAGTACTTC
CDR3: CASSPPRETQYF
size: -
J: TRBJ2-5
D: -
V: TRBV18

DNA: TGCGCCAGCAGCCCCTCCAGCGGGAGGGCCTTGGGTGAGCAGTTCTTC
CDR3: CASSPSSGRALGEQFF
size: -
J: TRBJ2-1
D: TRBD2
V: TRBV5-1

DNA: TGTGCCAGCAGTGAATGGAGTCAGGGGGCGATCGGCTACACCTTC
CDR3: CASSEWSQGAIGYTF
size: -
J: TRBJ1-2
D: TRBD1
V: TRBV6-1

DNA: TGTGCCAGCAGCCCCTCCGGGACTTTCAACACAGATACGCAGTATTTT
CDR3: CASSPSGTFNTDTQYF
size: -
J: TRBJ2-3
D: -
V: TRBV7-2

DNA: TGTGCCATCAGTGATAGAGGGTCCTACAATGAGCAGTTCTTC
CDR3: CAISDRGSYNEQFF
size: -
J: TRBJ2-1
D: -
V: TRBV10-3

DNA: TGTGCCAGTTATCCCCCGCCGGGGAGGTCCACTGAAGCTTTCTTT
CDR3: CASYPPPGRSTEAFF
size: once
J: TRBJ1-1
D: -
V: TRBV6-5

DNA: TGTGCCATCAGTGATGATTTGTCGGGAGGCTACACCTTC
CDR3: CAISDDLSGGYTF
size: -
J: TRBJ1-2
D: -
V: TRBV10-3

DNA: TGTGCCAGCAGTGCCCCGGAACAGGGTCTGGACTATGGCTACACCTTC
CDR3: CASSAPEQGLDYGYTF
size: once
J: TRBJ1-2
D: -
V: TRBV6-1

DNA: TGTGCCAGCAGCTTAGCCGGGACAGGGGGCAGAAAACTGTTTTTT
CDR3: CASSLAGTGGRKLFF
size: -
J: TRBJ1-4
D: TRBD1
V: TRBV7-9

DNA: TGTGCCAGCAGAATCGAAGGGGTCGAAAAACTGTTTTTT
CDR3: CASRIEGVEKLFF
size: -
J: TRBJ1-4
D: -
V: TRBV28

DNA: TGCGCCAGCAGCTTGGGGCTAGCAGGAGAGACCCAGTACTTC
CDR3: CASSLGLAGETQYF
size: once
J: TRBJ2-5
D: -
V: TRBV5-1

DNA: TGTGCCAGCAGTTTGGGGGAGGACTACGAGCAGTACTTC
CDR3: CASSLGEDYEQYF
size: -
J: TRBJ2-7
D: -
V: TRBV27

DNA: TGTGCCAGCAAGAGCCCGGGACAGGGTATATTAGAGACCCAGTACTTC
CDR3: CASKSPGQGILETQYF
size: -
J: TRBJ2-5
D: TRBD1
V: TRBV27

DNA: TGTGCCAGCAACGGGGGAGCTCTTAACACTGAAGCTTTCTTT
CDR3: CASNGGALNTEAFF
size: few
J: TRBJ1-1
D: -
V: TRBV6-6

DNA: TGTGCCAGCAGAGCTCTCGAAGCTTTCTTT
CDR3: CASRALEAFF
size: few
J: TRBJ1-1
D: -
V: TRBV27

DNA: TGTGCCAGTAGTATCGGACAGGTTGTCATGGGGGGACTAGTTTCCGGTGAGCAGTTCTTC
CDR3: CASSIGQVVMGGLVSGEQFF
size: few
J: TRBJ2-1
D: -
V: TRBV19

DNA: TGTGCCAGCAGCCAATCGACAGGGGGCACCGGGGAGCTGTTTTTT
CDR3: CASSQSTGGTGELFF
size: -
J: TRBJ2-2
D: TRBD1
V: TRBV14

DNA: TGTGCCAGCAGTGAAGCTGGGGGCGCCCAGCCCCAGCATTTT
CDR3: CASSEAGGAQPQHF
size: -
J: TRBJ1-5
D: -
V: TRBV2

DNA: TGTGCCTGGACAATACAGGGGGCGCCTGAAGCTTTCTTT
CDR3: CAWTIQGAPEAFF
size: -
J: TRBJ1-1
D: TRBD1
V: TRBV30

DNA: TGTGCCAGCAGTGAATTTGGCGGAGTTCACAATGAGCAGTTCTTC
CDR3: CASSEFGGVHNEQFF
size: -
J: TRBJ2-1
D: -
V: TRBV25-1

DNA: TGCAGCGTTTTTGAGGGCACCGCCACTGAAGCTTTCTTT
CDR3: CSVFEGTATEAFF
size: few
J: TRBJ1-1
D: -
V: TRBV29-1

DNA: TGTGCCAGCAGTTCTTCAGGGGCGGGGGATGAAAAACTGTTTTTT
CDR3: CASSSSGAGDEKLFF
size: -
J: TRBJ1-4
D: -
V: TRBV28

DNA: TGTGCCAGCAGTTTACCCGGGATTTCAGCGGAGGGCTACACCTTC
CDR3: CASSLPGISAEGYTF
size: -
J: TRBJ1-2
D: -
V: TRBV27

DNA: TGCGCCAGCAGTCAATCGCTGGGGCCGGGGGGCTGGGACACTGAAGCTTTCTTT
CDR3: CASSQSLGPGGWDTEAFF
size: few
J: TRBJ1-1
D: -
V: TRBV23-1

DNA: TGTGCCAGCAGCCTCCAGACAGATGAGAATCAGCCCCAGCATTTT
CDR3: CASSLQTDENQPQHF
size: -
J: TRBJ1-5
D: -
V: TRBV7-3

DNA: TGTGCCAGCAGCATACCATACAACTCTGGGGCCAACGTCCTGACTTTC
CDR3: CASSIPYNSGANVLTF
size: few
J: TRBJ2-6
D: -
V: TRBV5-6

DNA: TGTGCCAGCAGTTTAGCTAGGGGCGACGAGCAGTACTTC
CDR3: CASSLARGDEQYF
size: -
J: TRBJ2-7
D: -
V: TRBV27

DNA: TGTGCCACCTTGCGACAGGGCTTAAACTATGGCTACACCTTC
CDR3: CATLRQGLNYGYTF
size: -
J: TRBJ1-2
D: TRBD1
V: TRBV28

DNA: TGTGCCAGCACCCTCGAGGGCAGGATCTATGGCTACACCTTC
CDR3: CASTLEGRIYGYTF
size: -
J: TRBJ1-2
D: -
V: TRBV28

DNA: TGTGCCAGCAGTGAATTGCGTTCCCACGAGCAGTACTTC
CDR3: CASSELRSHEQYF
size: -
J: TRBJ2-7
D: -
V: TRBV6-1

DNA: TGCGCCAGCAGCCCAAGGACAGGGGGCTATGGCTACACCTTC
CDR3: CASSPRTGGYGYTF
size: -
J: TRBJ1-2
D: TRBD1
V: TRBV5-1

DNA: TGTGCCAGCAACCGAATCCCGGGACTCCCAGGGGGTGAGCAGTTCTTC
CDR3: CASNRIPGLPGGEQFF
size: -
J: TRBJ2-1
D: -
V: TRBV5-4

DNA: TGTGCCAGCAGGGACAGGGGATTACAAGAGACCCAGTACTTC
CDR3: CASRDRGLQETQYF
size: -
J: TRBJ2-5
D: TRBD1
V: TRBV6-1

DNA: TGTGCCAGCTCACCAGACAGGACCGAAGCTTTCTTT
CDR3: CASSPDRTEAFF
size: -
J: TRBJ1-1
D: -
V: TRBV18

DNA: TGTGCCAGTAGTGACGCCCAAGGGGCTCAGCCCCAGCATTTT
CDR3: CASSDAQGAQPQHF
size: -
J: TRBJ1-5
D: -
V: TRBV19

DNA: TGTGCCAGCAGTTACTCTTCCGGGACACCGAACACTGAAGCTTTCTTT
CDR3: CASSYSSGTPNTEAFF
size: -
J: TRBJ1-1
D: -
V: TRBV6-5

DNA: TGTGCCAGCAGCCGTGGCGGAAGCTCCTACAATGAGCAGTTCTTC
CDR3: CASSRGGSSYNEQFF
size: -
J: TRBJ2-1
D: -
V: TRBV9

DNA: TGTGCCAGCAGAGCCGGGACAGGGGTTAATCAGCCCCAGCATTTT
CDR3: CASRAGTGVNQPQHF
size: -
J: TRBJ1-5
D: TRBD1
V: TRBV27

DNA: TGTGCCAGCAGCTACGTGACAGGGTCGAATGAAAAACTGTTTTTT
CDR3: CASSYVTGSNEKLFF
size: -
J: TRBJ1-4
D: TRBD1
V: TRBV7-8

DNA: TGTGCCAGCAGCGTAGAGGTAGAGGGTCTTGAGACCCAGTACTTC
CDR3: CASSVEVEGLETQYF
size: -
J: TRBJ2-5
D: -
V: TRBV9

DNA: TGTGCCACCAGCAGAGTTGTACAGGGTTCCGACGAGCAGTACTTC
CDR3: CATSRVVQGSDEQYF
size: few
J: TRBJ2-7
D: -
V: TRBV15

DNA: TGCGCCAGCAGCTCCCGGACACAGGCAACTAATGAAAAACTGTTTTTT
CDR3: CASSSRTQATNEKLFF
size: -
J: TRBJ1-4
D: -
V: TRBV4-1

DNA: TGTGCCACCTCGACTAGCGGGAGATTGCGAACCGGGGAGCTGTTTTTT
CDR3: CATSTSGRLRTGELFF
size: once
J: TRBJ2-2
D: TRBD2
V: TRBV27

DNA: TGTGCCAGCAGTCCCCGCGGGGGGTACACTGAAGCTTTCTTT
CDR3: CASSPRGGYTEAFF
size: -
J: TRBJ1-1
D: -
V: TRBV28

DNA: TGTGCCAGCAGCGTAGACAGGGGCGGTGAAAAACTGTTTTTT
CDR3: CASSVDRGGEKLFF
size: -
J: TRBJ1-4
D: TRBD1
V: TRBV9

DNA: TGTGCCAGCAGCTTAGTAGGCCAGGCGAACACCGGGGAGCTGTTTTTT
CDR3: CASSLVGQANTGELFF
size: -
J: TRBJ2-2
D: -
V: TRBV7-3

DNA: TGTGCCAGCACCTTAGCGGGAGGGCCGCTTGAGCAGTTCTTC
CDR3: CASTLAGGPLEQFF
size: few
J: TRBJ2-1
D: TRBD2
V: TRBV7-9

DNA: TGCGCCAGCAGTGGTCCTAGTTTGGATGAGCAGTTCTTC
CDR3: CASSGPSLDEQFF
size: -
J: TRBJ2-1
D: -
V: TRBV10-1

DNA: TGCGCCAGCAGCTTGAGTACACTGAACACTGAAGCTTTCTTT
CDR3: CASSLSTLNTEAFF
size: -
J: TRBJ1-1
D: -
V: TRBV5-1

DNA: TGTGCCAGCAGAAAAAAGGTTCGGACTAGCGGCCCCAATGAGCAGTTCTTC
CDR3: CASRKKVRTSGPNEQFF
size: once
J: TRBJ2-1
D: -
V: TRBV21-1

DNA: TGTGCCAGTAATCGGGCAGTCCGGGAAGAAAAACTGTTTTTT
CDR3: CASNRAVREEKLFF
size: few
J: TRBJ1-4
D: -
V: TRBV19

DNA: TGCGCCAGCAGGCGACAGGGTACGGACACTGAAGCTTTCTTT
CDR3: CASRRQGTDTEAFF
size: -
J: TRBJ1-1
D: TRBD1
V: TRBV5-1

DNA: TGTGCCAGCAGTAGGTCAGGGGTTTCTAATGAAAAACTGTTTTTT
CDR3: CASSRSGVSNEKLFF
size: -
J: TRBJ1-4
D: -
V: TRBV9